What follows are 9 T cell receptor beta chains derived from one specimen sequenced in a study of blood T cell repertoires in COVID-19. Using immunoSEQ multiplex PCR, the repertoire was profiled, and TCRdb retains in-frame clones only, with some absent. Of under 75,000 clones in the sample, roughly 80% were seen once. The sequencing input was peripheral blood. The origin of the receptors is a man in his 60s with COVID-19, enrolled during active disease.

This rearrangement joins TRBV30 to TRBJ2-7, with D possibly matching TRBD1 (5 bases). The CDR3 has 11 residues. With 7 bases removed from V and 6 bases from J, the gap between germline ends came to 13 bases. Germline lookup yields CDR1 GTSNPN and CDR2 SVGIG (reference sequence). The CDR3 region is CAYSTASEQYF. The DNA for the CDR3 is TGTGCCTATTCGACAGCCTCCGAGCAGTACTTC.

This chain uses TRBV7-3 with TRBJ2-3; 8 bases map to TRBD1. The germline V gene encodes CDR1 SGHTA and CDR2 FQGTGA. The CDR3 loop spans 15 amino acids. V shed 6 bases, J shed 2 bases, and the junction held 7 bases outside the gene matches. The CDR3 spells CASRPPGQDTDTQYF. The CDR3 DNA sequence: TGTGCCAGCAGACCCCCGGGACAGGACACAGATACGCAGTATTTT.

This clone was picked up a small number of times. This chain joins TRBV29-1 and TRBJ2-1, with 7 bases identical to TRBD2. The V and J ends lost 4 bases and 4 bases, in that order; junction bases with no gene match: 7. The CDR3 has 14 residues. Germline assignment: CDR1 SQVTM and CDR2 ANQGSEA. The CDR3 coding sequence is TGCAGCGTTGCTCGACTAGCCGAATACAATGAGCAGTTCTTC. Protein product: CSVARLAEYNEQFF.

The genes are TRBV12-3 or TRBV12-4 and TRBJ2-7, with D unresolved. The V end was cut by 2 bases, the J end by 3 bases, with 8 bases between. The CDR3 totals 13 residues. This CDR3 reads CASSLTPLYEQYF. In DNA form, the CDR3 reads TGTGCCAGCAGTTTAACCCCACTCTACGAGCAGTACTTC.

The V call is TRBV10-1, the J call TRBJ2-1; 14 bases fit TRBD2. V shed 6 bases, J shed 8 bases, and the junction held 9 bases outside the gene matches. This CDR3 spans 16 amino acids. Germline loops: CDR1 WNHNN, CDR2 SYGVQD (reference sequence). This chain's CDR3 is CASSVQGLAGVDEQFF. The CDR3 DNA reads as TGCGCCAGCAGCGTCCAGGGACTAGCGGGAGTGGATGAGCAGTTCTTC.

The chain links TRBV7-9 to TRBJ2-2; TRBD1 might be the D (6 bases). Trimming shortened V by 5 bases and J by 1 base, and 8 bases separated the two germline ends. There are 14 residues in the CDR3. Germline lookup yields CDR1 SEHNR and CDR2 FQNEAQ (reference sequence). The CDR3 nucleotides are TGTGCCAGCAGCCAGGGACAGAACACCGGGGAGCTGTTTTTT. This encodes CASSQGQNTGELFF.

The CDR3 DNA follows: TGCAGCGTTGGATCCAGCGAGCAGTACTTC. This gives the protein CSVGSSEQYF. The chain links TRBV29-1 to TRBJ2-7; D not certain. CDR3 length equals 10 residues. The germline V gene encodes CDR1 SQVTM and CDR2 ANQGSEA. Trimming removed 4 bases at V and 6 bases at J, with 7 bases between.

This chain joins TRBV10-1 and TRBJ2-2, with a tentative D call TRBD2 (6 bases). The germline V and J ends were trimmed by 3 bases and 1 base, with 12 bases remaining between them. Germline values: CDR1 WNHNN, CDR2 SYGVQD (reference sequence). This CDR3 region has 16 residues. CDR3 sequence reads: CASSDRRDLNTGELFF. The CDR3 coding sequence is TGCGCCAGCAGTGATAGGAGGGATCTGAACACCGGGGAGCTGTTTTTT.

This clone was detected a few times. The rearrangement uses TRBV7-9 and TRBJ1-2; the match to TRBD1 covers 11 bases. The V and J ends lost 5 bases and 7 bases, in that order; junction bases with no gene match: 6. Germline V gene sequence: CDR1 SEHNR, CDR2 FQNEAQ (reference sequence). The CDR3 has 14 residues. CDR3 coding DNA: TGTGCCAGCAGCCCCCCGGGACAGGGGGTTGGCTACACCTTC. This sequence encodes CASSPPGQGVGYTF.